These T cell receptor beta chains were read from a single sample in a study of T cell responses to AZD1222 COVID-19 vaccine. Libraries were prepared by immunoSEQ multiplex PCR; TCRdb keeps only in-frame clonotypes and omits some of them. The data contain more than 100,000 clones, 90% of them singletons. Sequencing used peripheral blood, obtained on day 0 of AZD1222 vaccination. The origin of the receptors is an adult in good health. CDR3s include the opening cysteine and the closing phenylalanine or tryptophan. The D gene is left open where the match is weak. Size is stated for part of the rows, as once, few or many counts, or as a class when the clone is expanded.

>TRBJ2-2|TRBV12-3/TRBV12-4|.|.
CASSGDYTGELFF
TGTGCCAGCTCGGGGGATTACACCGGGGAGCTGTTTTTT
>TRBJ1-1|TRBV6-5|few|.
CASSLGRMNTEAFF
TGTGCCAGCAGTTTAGGTCGGATGAACACTGAAGCTTTCTTT
>TRBJ2-1|TRBV5-1|.|TRBD2
CASSLLAGYNEQFF
TGCGCCAGCAGCTTACTAGCGGGGTACAATGAGCAGTTCTTC
>TRBJ1-1|TRBV19|.|.
CASSSSVNTEAFF
TGTGCCAGTAGTTCTTCGGTGAACACTGAAGCTTTCTTT
>TRBJ1-2|TRBV7-2|once|.
CASSFPGQGYGYTF
TGTGCCAGCAGCTTCCCGGGCCAGGGGTATGGCTACACCTTC
>TRBJ2-1|TRBV28|.|.
CASSPPGHRKNEQFF
TGTGCCAGCAGTCCCCCGGGACACAGAAAAAATGAGCAGTTCTTC
>TRBJ1-6|TRBV7-9|.|.
CASSLGALGPLHF
TGTGCCAGCAGCTTAGGGGCACTGGGTCCCCTCCACTTT
>TRBJ1-6|TRBV19|.|TRBD1
CASSIGPGQFSYNSPLHF
TGTGCCAGTAGTATCGGACCGGGACAGTTCTCCTATAATTCACCCCTCCACTTT
>TRBJ2-1|TRBV7-9|.|TRBD1
CASSYTTGGVYNEQFF
TGTGCCAGCAGCTACACGACAGGGGGTGTTTACAATGAGCAGTTCTTC
>TRBJ2-7|TRBV20-1|.|.
CSFPREAEQYF
TGCAGTTTTCCACGAGAAGCCGAGCAGTACTTC
>TRBJ1-2|TRBV2|.|.
CASKNVGYGYTF
TGTGCCAGTAAAAACGTGGGTTATGGCTACACCTTC
>TRBJ1-1|TRBV4-1|.|TRBD1
CASSRGTGNAEAFF
TGCGCCAGCAGCCGAGGGACAGGGAACGCTGAAGCTTTCTTT
>TRBJ2-7|TRBV30|.|.
CAWSPGIGGYEQYF
TGTGCCTGGAGTCCGGGAATTGGGGGCTACGAGCAGTACTTC
>TRBJ2-2|TRBV19|.|.
CASRHAGNTGELFF
TGTGCCAGTAGGCATGCAGGGAACACCGGGGAGCTGTTTTTT
>TRBJ2-5|TRBV11-2|.|.
CASSQGPGAGQETQYF
TGTGCCAGCAGCCAGGGTCCGGGGGCGGGGCAAGAGACCCAGTACTTC
>TRBJ1-2|TRBV7-2|.|.
CASSLGQDPNYGYTF
TGTGCCAGCAGCTTAGGTCAGGACCCCAACTATGGCTACACCTTC
>TRBJ2-1|TRBV7-6|.|.
CASSWAHGVYNEQFF
TGTGCCAGCAGCTGGGCCCACGGGGTTTACAATGAGCAGTTCTTC
>TRBJ1-2|TRBV12-3/TRBV12-4|.|.
CASSSPAAYGYTF
TGTGCCAGCAGTTCCCCCGCGGCGTATGGCTACACCTTC
>TRBJ1-1|TRBV18|.|.
CASSARAENTEAFF
TGTGCCAGCTCAGCGCGGGCAGAGAACACTGAAGCTTTCTTT
>TRBJ2-7|TRBV6-5|.|TRBD2
CASFSGGYEIEQYF
TGTGCCAGCTTCAGCGGGGGGTATGAGATCGAGCAGTACTTC
>TRBJ1-1|TRBV5-5|.|.
CASRYLDQISTEAFF
TGTGCCAGCAGGTATCTGGACCAAATATCCACTGAAGCTTTCTTT
>TRBJ1-4|TRBV5-6|.|.
CASSPAGTWDEKLFF
TGTGCCAGCAGCCCCGCCGGGACATGGGATGAAAAACTGTTTTTT
>TRBJ2-7|TRBV7-8|few|.
CASRPRGRSYEQYF
TGTGCCAGCAGACCCCGTGGACGCTCCTACGAGCAGTACTTC
>TRBJ1-2|TRBV28|once|.
CASSGSRTYGYTF
TGTGCCAGCAGTGGCAGCCGAACGTATGGCTACACCTTC
>TRBJ2-1|TRBV2|.|TRBD1
CASVELSGGTGVSNEQFF
TGTGCCAGCGTCGAACTTAGTGGAGGGACAGGGGTTTCCAATGAGCAGTTCTTC
>TRBJ1-5|TRBV28|.|.
CASSLGQYSNQPQHF
TGTGCCAGCAGTTTAGGACAGTATAGCAATCAGCCCCAGCATTTT
>TRBJ2-5|TRBV3-1/TRBV3-2|.|.
CASSTRGSETQYF
TGTGCCAGCAGCACGAGGGGGTCGGAGACCCAGTACTTC
>TRBJ2-1|TRBV11-2|.|.
CASSTSGATNNEQFF
TGTGCCAGCAGTACCTCCGGGGCGACCAACAATGAGCAGTTCTTC
>TRBJ1-4|TRBV7-9|.|.
CASTPGLANEKLFF
TGTGCCAGCACCCCCGGGCTGGCTAATGAAAAACTGTTTTTT
>TRBJ2-7|TRBV11-3|.|TRBD2
CASSLAGGAGSGCEQYF
TGTGCCAGCAGCCTCGCGGGGGGGGCTGGGTCTGGGTGCGAGCAGTACTTC
>TRBJ1-4|TRBV2|.|TRBD1
CASSDDRDRGSEKLFF
TGTGCCAGCAGTGACGACCGGGACAGGGGCTCCGAAAAACTGTTTTTT
>TRBJ1-3|TRBV7-9|.|.
CASSLSTSGNTIYF
TGTGCCAGCAGCTTATCGACCTCTGGAAACACCATATATTTT
>TRBJ2-5|TRBV7-2|few|.
CASSIESGHRFATQYF
TGTGCCAGCAGCATAGAATCGGGACATCGGTTTGCGACCCAGTACTTC
>TRBJ1-5|TRBV7-2|.|.
CASSLRWVEQPQHF
TGTGCCAGCAGCTTACGCTGGGTTGAGCAGCCCCAGCATTTT
>TRBJ2-3|TRBV11-3|.|TRBD1
CASSSGQGADTQYF
TGTGCCAGCAGCTCGGGACAGGGAGCAGATACGCAGTATTTT
>TRBJ1-5|TRBV19|.|.
CASSEWTASNQPQHF
TGTGCCAGTAGCGAATGGACAGCCAGCAATCAGCCCCAGCATTTT
>TRBJ2-2|TRBV10-3|.|.
CAISESRGRSGELFF
TGTGCCATCAGTGAGTCGAGGGGGAGGTCCGGGGAGCTGTTTTTT
>TRBJ2-1|TRBV5-6|.|.
CASSLLRDEQFF
TGTGCCAGCAGCTTGTTGCGTGATGAGCAGTTCTTC
>TRBJ2-3|TRBV12-5|.|.
CASGFKAGWGPSTDTQYF
TGTGCTAGTGGTTTTAAGGCAGGCTGGGGGCCTAGCACAGATACGCAGTATTTT
>TRBJ1-5|TRBV19|.|.
CASSIVGGWQPQHF
TGTGCCAGTAGTATAGTTGGGGGCTGGCAGCCCCAGCATTTT
>TRBJ1-5|TRBV19|.|TRBD1
CASSSRGRGNQPQHF
TGTGCCAGTAGTTCCAGGGGGCGGGGCAATCAGCCCCAGCATTTT
>TRBJ2-1|TRBV5-6|.|TRBD2
CASSLAGGAPNEQFF
TGTGCCAGCAGCTTGGCCGGGGGGGCCCCGAATGAGCAGTTCTTC
>TRBJ1-4|TRBV9|.|TRBD1
CASSKTGAVNEKLFF
TGTGCCAGCAGCAAAACAGGGGCGGTTAATGAAAAACTGTTTTTT
>TRBJ2-1|TRBV7-7|.|.
CASSLDPYNEQFF
TGTGCTAGCAGCTTAGACCCATACAATGAGCAGTTCTTC
>TRBJ2-7|TRBV5-4|.|TRBD2
CASSPGLAAHEQYF
TGTGCCAGCAGCCCGGGACTAGCAGCCCACGAGCAGTACTTC
>TRBJ1-4|TRBV4-2|.|.
CASSPGGGRSRTNEKLFF
TGTGCCAGCAGCCCAGGAGGGGGGAGGTCACGGACTAATGAAAAACTGTTTTTT
>TRBJ1-5|TRBV7-6|.|.
CASSLDVNQPQHF
TGTGCCAGCAGCTTAGACGTAAATCAGCCCCAGCATTTT
>TRBJ2-2|TRBV5-6|.|TRBD1
CASSSHWDRNTGELFF
TGTGCCAGCAGCTCTCATTGGGACAGGAACACCGGGGAGCTGTTTTTT
>TRBJ1-1|TRBV23-1|.|.
CASSRNETNTRPLHF
TGCGCCAGCAGTCGGAATGAGACTAACACGAGACCTCTTCATTTT
>TRBJ1-4|TRBV4-1|.|.
CASSKGDEKLFF
TGCGCCAGTTCAAAGGGGGATGAAAAACTGTTTTTT
>TRBJ1-5|TRBV7-9|.|TRBD1
CASSLEQGRGNQPQHF
TGTGCCAGCAGCTTAGAGCAGGGCAGGGGGAATCAGCCCCAGCATTTT